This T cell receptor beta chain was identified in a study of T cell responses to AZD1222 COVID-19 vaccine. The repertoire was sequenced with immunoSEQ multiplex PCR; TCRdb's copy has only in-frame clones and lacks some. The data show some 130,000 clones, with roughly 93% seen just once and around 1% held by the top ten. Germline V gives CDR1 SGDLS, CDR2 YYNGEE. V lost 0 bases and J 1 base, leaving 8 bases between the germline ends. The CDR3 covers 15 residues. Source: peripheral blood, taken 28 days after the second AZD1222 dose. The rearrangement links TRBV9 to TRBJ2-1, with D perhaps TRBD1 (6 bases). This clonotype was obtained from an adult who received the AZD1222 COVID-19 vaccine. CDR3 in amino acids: CASSVGTASYNEQFF. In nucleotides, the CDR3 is TGTGCCAGCAGCGTAGGGACAGCATCCTACAATGAGCAGTTCTTC.